Given below is one T cell receptor beta chain in context. Antigen specificity is unknown. The sample is drawn from a study of shared clonotypes between healthy human individuals. Study details: CD4 naive and memory got three plates each, CD8 naive two, CD8 memory one.

Notes on the study in general: Sampling used blood alone; tissue repertoires probably differ.

Here immunoSEQ multiplex PCR was the method, and the copy in TCRdb shows in-frame clones only, minus some. This table has some 2.1 million clones, about 93% appearing once. Naive CD8 isolation took CD45RO-negative cells positively selected for CCR7 and excluded terminally differentiated effector memory CD45RA+ cells. Germline CDR1 is GTSNPN and CDR2 is SVGIG (reference sequence). There are 16 residues in the CDR3. J gave up 4 bases and V 2 bases, and 8 bases lay outside the gene matches. This chain uses TRBV30 with TRBJ1-5, with TRBD1 matching 10 bases. The sequenced sample was naive CD8+ T cells from PBMCs. This TCR came from a man aged 18 to 30 in good health. Some clones in this sample may be carry-over from other donors' samples. Here the CDR3 DNA reads TGTGCCTGGAGTCCCGGGACAGGGGCTTTGAATCAGCCCCAGCATTTT. Translated: CAWSPGTGALNQPQHF.